One and the same sample provided the 5 T cell receptor beta chains below, sequenced in a study of cytotoxic CD8 clonotypes in ibrutinib-treated CLL. Data came from immunoSEQ multiplex PCR; TCRdb stores just in-frame clones and leaves some out. There are under 200,000 clones in the sample; under 85% occur only once, and over 4.5% lies in the top ten. Sample: PBMCs, taken after 24 months of ibrutinib treatment. These receptor sequences come from a human donor with chronic lymphocytic leukemia.

The gene calls are TRBV4-2 and TRBJ1-5, with 8 bases matching TRBD1. This CDR3 has 15 amino acids. Germline loops: CDR1 LGHNA, CDR2 YNFKEQ. V lost 4 bases and J lost 5; bases outside the gene matches: 7. CDR3 loop: CASSLYGQGDQPQHF. The CDR3 coding sequence is TGTGCCAGCAGCCTCTACGGACAGGGAGATCAGCCCCAGCATTTT.

The chain joins TRBV6-1 to TRBJ1-4, with 7 bases matching TRBD1. The CDR3 covers 17 residues. The V and J ends lost 1 base and 9 bases, in that order; junction bases with no gene match: 14. Germline values: CDR1 MNHNS, CDR2 SASEGT. CDR3 amino acids: CASSEGVRTGGRKKLFF. The CDR3 DNA reads TGTGCCAGCAGTGAAGGGGTCCGGACAGGTGGGAGAAAAAAACTGTTTTTT.

This clone was seen a single time. The rearrangement uses TRBV4-1 and TRBJ2-1, with 16 bases identical to TRBD2. Germline V gene lookup returns CDR1 MGHRA and CDR2 YSYEKL. Unmatched junction bases numbered 7, after V lost 4 bases and J lost 10 bases. The CDR3 spans 16 residues. The CDR3, as DNA: TGCGCCAGCAGCCGAGGGACTAGCGGGGGGGCAAGGGAGCAGTTCTTC. This translates into CASSRGTSGGAREQFF.

In its sample, this clone was seen a few times. The CDR3: CASSSQGSSYNSPLHF. For the CDR3, the DNA is TGTGCCAGCAGTTCCCAGGGGAGCTCCTATAATTCACCCCTCCACTTT. This sequence joins TRBV6-5 and TRBJ1-6; tentatively, D is TRBD1 (6 bases). The CDR3 length is 16 residues. V shed 4 bases and J shed 0 bases, with 10 bases lying between them. In germline, CDR1 is MNHEY, CDR2 SVGAGI.

The chain uses TRBV28 and TRBJ1-1; D gene ambiguous. Germline V gives CDR1 MDHEN, CDR2 SYDVKM. V dropped 5 bases and J dropped 8 bases, with 9 bases sitting between them. The CDR3 contains 11 residues. Here the CDR3 reads CASSQAREAFF. The CDR3 DNA reads TGTGCCAGCAGTCAAGCACGCGAAGCTTTCTTT.